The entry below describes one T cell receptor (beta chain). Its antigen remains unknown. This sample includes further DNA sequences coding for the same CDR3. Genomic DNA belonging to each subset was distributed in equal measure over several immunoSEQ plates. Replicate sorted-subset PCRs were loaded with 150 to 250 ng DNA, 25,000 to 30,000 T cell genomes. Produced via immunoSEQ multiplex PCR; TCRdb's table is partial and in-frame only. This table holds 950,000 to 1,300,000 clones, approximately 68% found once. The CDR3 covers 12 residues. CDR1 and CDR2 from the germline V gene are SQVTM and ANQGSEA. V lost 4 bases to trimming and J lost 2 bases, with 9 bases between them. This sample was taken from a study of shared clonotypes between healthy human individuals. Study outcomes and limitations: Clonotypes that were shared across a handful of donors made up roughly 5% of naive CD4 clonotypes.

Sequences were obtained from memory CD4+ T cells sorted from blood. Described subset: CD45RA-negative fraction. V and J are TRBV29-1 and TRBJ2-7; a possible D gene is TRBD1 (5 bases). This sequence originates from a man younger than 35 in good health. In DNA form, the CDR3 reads TGCAGCGTTGGGACAAGTCCCTACGAGCAGTACTTC. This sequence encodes CSVGTSPYEQYF.